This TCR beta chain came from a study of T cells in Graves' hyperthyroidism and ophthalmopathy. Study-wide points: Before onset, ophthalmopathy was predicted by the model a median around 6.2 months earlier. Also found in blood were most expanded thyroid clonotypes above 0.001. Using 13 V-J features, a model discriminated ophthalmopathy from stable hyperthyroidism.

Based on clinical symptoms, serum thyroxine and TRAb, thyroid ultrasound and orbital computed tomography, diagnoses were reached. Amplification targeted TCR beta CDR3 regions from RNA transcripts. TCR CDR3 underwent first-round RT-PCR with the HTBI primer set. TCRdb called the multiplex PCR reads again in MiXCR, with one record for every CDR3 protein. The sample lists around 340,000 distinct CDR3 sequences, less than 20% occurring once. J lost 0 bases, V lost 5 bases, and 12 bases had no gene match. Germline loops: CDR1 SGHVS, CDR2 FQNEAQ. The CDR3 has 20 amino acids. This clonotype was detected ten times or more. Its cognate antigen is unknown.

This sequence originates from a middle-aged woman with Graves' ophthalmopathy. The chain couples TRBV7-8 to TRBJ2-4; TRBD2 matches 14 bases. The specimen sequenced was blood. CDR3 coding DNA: TGTGCCAGCAGCCACCCGGGACTAGCGGGAGTAAAGGGAGCCAAAAACATTCAGTACTTC. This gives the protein CASSHPGLAGVKGAKNIQYF.